Given below is one T cell receptor beta chain in context. This clone was picked up a small number of times. Its antigen remains unidentified. No much larger clone exists at a distance of one base, and base qualities are not known. The library was generated by the immunoSEQ multiplex PCR assay. A mixture of 60 forward primers for TCR Vbeta segments and 13 reverse primers for TCR Jbeta segments was used in the multiplex PCR. Amplification of the CDR3 region of rearranged TCR beta genes was performed with a multiplex PCR assay on genomic DNA. The Illumina HiSeq System was used to sequence the amplified TCR beta libraries as 87-base-pair reads. For the original study's pipeline: A later analysis counted about 80 million unique TCR beta chains across the 550 to 750 repertoires, and some 12 million of these chains were shared by at least two donors. To remove PCR and sequencing errors, raw reads were error-corrected and collapsed into unique sequences using a nearest-neighbor algorithm that merged closely related sequences. CDR3 sequences were aligned to IMGT reference sequences to assign V, D and J gene segments. For a sequence to be retained, at least a six-nucleotide match to both a V gene segment and a J gene segment was required. Rearrangements were classified as productive when the CDR3 lacked stop codons and remained in frame with V and J, and all other rearrangements were classified as non-productive. Following IMGT convention, CDR3 was defined as the stretch from the second conserved V-encoded cysteine up to the conserved J-encoded phenylalanine. In an earlier analysis of around 640 of the donors, sequences lacking an unambiguous match to a single V gene segment were excluded. In an earlier analysis of 587 of the donors, V segments were called functional above 56.7% productive rearrangements and were called segregating when the between-donor standard deviation exceeded 5%. A statistical classification framework was built to diagnose cytomegalovirus status from the catalog of TCR beta chain sequences. A later analysis assigned V and J genes by comparing TCR nucleotide sequences with IMGT/GENE-DB human TR gene sequences. The TCRdist pipeline was used in a later analysis to assign CDR3 sequences and most-parsimonious VDJ recombination scenarios. In a later analysis, each TCR beta chain was defined by its CDR3 amino acid sequence together with its V-gene family, and reads without a unique V-gene family were excluded. To address suspected cross-contamination and a sequencing artifact, a later analysis removed 450 to 700 highly shared, low-generation-probability nucleotide sequences. For each public chain, a later analysis derived a clonal expansion index from normalized ranks of inferred template counts within each repertoire. In a later analysis, generation probabilities were computed using a VDJ recombination model fitted to out-of-frame rearrangements, and the results were checked against IGoR. In a later analysis, hypergeometric tests were used to score TCR-TCR, TCR-HLA and TCR-CMV co-occurrence, with a repertoire-size bias correction applied to TCR pairs. To estimate false discovery rates, a later analysis permuted the HLA or CMV assignments 20 times. In a later analysis, co-occurring TCRs were grouped with DBSCAN, and TCRdist sequence similarity was added when clustering was performed within HLA-allele-positive subsets. Repertoires with fewer than 30,000 or more than 120,000 public chains, plus five repertoires with anomalous nucleotide sharing, were excluded from co-occurrence clustering. TCRdb holds this immuneACCESS table with in-frame rearrangements only. Some clones are missing; in checked studies, unresolved V genes explain under half, and the rest has no known cause. That table gives V, J and clone size, and the DNA gave D and trimming. Recorded for this sample are around 190,000 clones; almost 75% of them occurred a single time. Jointly, the top ten make up approximately 3% of the sample.

The data are from a study of cytomegalovirus exposure and HLA in healthy donors (dated 2017 in TCRdb). Context from the whole study: According to an earlier analysis of 550 to 750 of the donors, about 180 million T cells yielded 100 million or so unique TCR beta sequences and around 280 Gb of sequence data. Using immunosequencing, the study profiled T cell repertoires from approximately 700 subjects and related those repertoires to cytomegalovirus serostatus. Roughly 290 gigabases of sequencing data and 91 million or so unique TCR sequences made up an early release that covered about 640 HLA-typed donors. Roughly 5 DR-DQ haplotypes were handled as single units for association and clustering, since linkage in the cohort was strong. High-throughput TCR immunosequencing, statistical association of individual TCRs with disease status, and machine learning were combined to predict cytomegalovirus infection status. A later analysis re-analyzed previously published TCR beta repertoires from about 730 donors and added high-resolution HLA genotyping to study TCR occurrence patterns. Both class I and class II loci were covered by HLA typing, at four-digit resolution. In a later genetic analysis, genome-wide SNP genotypes for about three fifths of the 666 donors were used, and that subset was treated as a discovery cohort. An earlier analysis of approximately 500 of the donors applied high-throughput TCR beta sequencing to assess whether each TCR beta V gene segment acted as functional or pseudogenic. On average, around 200,000 unique TCR beta nucleotide sequences were sequenced per donor among 300 to 500 genotyped donors of the cohort, with around 19% of those sequences being non-productive. The aim of the study was to test whether cataloging public T cell receptors could identify signatures of past pathogen exposure. All discovery cohort repertoires had been generated on a single sequencing platform. The number of typed donors differed by locus: roughly 629-640 for A, B, C, DRB1 and DQB1; 500 to 550 for DQA1; some 610 for DPA1; and around 450 for DPB1. In addition to the first cohort of roughly 670 subjects, a separate validation cohort of 100 to 150 different subjects was used. Of the 300 to 500 genotyped donors, roughly 80% were placed in the genetic ancestry cluster associated with self-reported Caucasian donors. Donor age, sex, ethnicity and CMV serostatus were compiled together with the repertoire data. Rather than using new phenotypic data, the later analysis identified candidate immune exposures from TCR beta sequences and from how often those sequences occurred across donors.

The germline V gene yields MDHEN for CDR1 and SYDVKM for CDR2. Counted from cysteine to phenylalanine, this CDR3 has 14 amino acids. The CDR3 DNA has 42 bases and is translated from base 1. V lost 7 bases and J lost 6 bases, and the count of bases not matched to a germline gene is 9. Broader findings and caveats from the paper: Immune exposure information for the cohort was limited to CMV serostatus. Sequencing depth was assumed to be roughly uniform across donors in the presence/absence analyses, though that assumption may not hold. At a false discovery rate of 0.05, a later analysis linked about 16,000 TCR beta sequences to specific HLA alleles. Several of the top co-occurrence clusters appeared to be linked to parvovirus B19, influenza, CMV and Epstein-Barr virus, according to a later analysis. A further reported finding was that TCR beta sequences accurately predicted the HLA-A and HLA-B alleles for most subjects in the first cohort. A later analysis found that HLA-associated TCR beta chains were more clonally expanded and had lower generation probabilities than equally common non-associated chains. An association between a missense DCLRE1C variant and V-gene and J-gene trimming of TCR beta chains was found in a later genetic analysis and replicated in an independent cohort. Because counts were too low, seventeen rarely observed V segments, including chromosome 9 orphons, were left out of the earlier analysis of a few hundred of the donors. The study listed 164 TCR beta chains as associated with cytomegalovirus. This cohort had only TCR beta chains sequenced, and the lack of alpha or paired-chain data limited which features could be detected. According to a later analysis, TCR association rates differed among HLA loci, with DRB1 alleles showing the most associated TCRs and HLA-C alleles showing the fewest. Correlated functional status among segregating V segments might reflect linkage disequilibrium, but an unknown experimental factor could not be ruled out. Compared with the roughly 710-donor mean, donors in an Asian-associated ancestry cluster had fewer N-insertions in productive TCRs, according to a later genetic analysis. The authors suggested that the approach could potentially be extended to other disease states and immunological phenotypes. In both the original and validation cohorts, the classifier was reported to diagnose cytomegalovirus status with high specificity and sensitivity. Because some donors lacked HLA typing at each locus, the association tests relied only on the typed subset. In vitro tests confirmed that a few of the cytomegalovirus-associated TCR beta chains recognize cytomegalovirus antigens. Most TCR sequences were seen in very few donors, while some public TCRs were found in many individuals. The sequencing pipeline was judged likely to have produced a cluster of highly shared sequence variants as a technical artifact. Broadly in line with IMGT annotations, most TCR beta V segments showed up in productive rearrangements about 87% or about 30% of the time in an earlier analysis of under 700 of the donors. Because the 87-base-pair reads could not distinguish some IMGT-functional V segments, including TRBV6-2 and TRBV6-3, those segments were excluded. According to a later analysis, most CMV-associated TCR beta chains appeared to be HLA-restricted, and the HLA associations seemed to be driven largely by CMV exposure. Strong co-occurrence of HLA alleles, especially DR and DQ, made assigning TCR associations to individual alleles difficult.

The cohort was made up of around 720 healthy bone marrow donors. At the time of sampling, every cohort member was nominally healthy, though immune exposures that went unrecorded were likely present. The donor tested CMV seropositive and was one of the 289 seropositive cohort members. Each donor provided a peripheral blood sample, and peripheral blood mononuclear cells were used for TCR beta sequencing. Genomic DNA was extracted from the blood cell samples with the Qiagen DNeasy Blood Extraction Kit. The sequenced sample consisted of PBMCs. The receptor was isolated from a woman in her twenties or thirties in good health and CMV-seropositive. The V and J genes are TRBV28 and TRBJ2-7, with 10 bases in between that match TRBD2. For the CDR3, the sequence is CASIHSGRWGEQYF. The DNA reads TGTGCCAGCATCCATAGCGGGAGGTGGGGCGAGCAGTACTTC.